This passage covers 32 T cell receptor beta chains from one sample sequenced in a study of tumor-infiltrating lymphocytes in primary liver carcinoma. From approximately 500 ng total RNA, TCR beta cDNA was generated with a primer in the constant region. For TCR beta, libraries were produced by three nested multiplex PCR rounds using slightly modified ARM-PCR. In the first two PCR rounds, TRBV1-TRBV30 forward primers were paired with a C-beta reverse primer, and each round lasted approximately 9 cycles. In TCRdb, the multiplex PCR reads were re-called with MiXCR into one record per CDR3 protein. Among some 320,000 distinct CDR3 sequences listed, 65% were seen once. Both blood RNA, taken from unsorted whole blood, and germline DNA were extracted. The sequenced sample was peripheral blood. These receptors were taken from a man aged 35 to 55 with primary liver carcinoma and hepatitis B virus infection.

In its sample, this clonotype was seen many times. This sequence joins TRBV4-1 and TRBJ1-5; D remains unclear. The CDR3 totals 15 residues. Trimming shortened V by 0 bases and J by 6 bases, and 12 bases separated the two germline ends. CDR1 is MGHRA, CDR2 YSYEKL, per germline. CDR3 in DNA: TGCGCCAGCAGCCAAGATAAGGCCCTGGCTCAGCCCCAGCATTTT. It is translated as CASSQDKALAQPQHF.

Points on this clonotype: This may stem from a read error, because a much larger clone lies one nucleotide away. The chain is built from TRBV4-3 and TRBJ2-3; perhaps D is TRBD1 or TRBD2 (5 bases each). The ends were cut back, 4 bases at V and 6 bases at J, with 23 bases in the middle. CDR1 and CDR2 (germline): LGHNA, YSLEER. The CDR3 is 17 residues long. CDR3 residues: CASSRDGGRGVADTQYF. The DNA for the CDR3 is TGCGCCAGCAGCCGAGATGGCGGTAGGGGAGTCGCTGATACGCAGTATTTT.

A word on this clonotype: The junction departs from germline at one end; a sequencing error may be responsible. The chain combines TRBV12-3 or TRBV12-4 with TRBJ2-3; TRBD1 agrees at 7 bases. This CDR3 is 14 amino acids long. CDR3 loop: CARREGGDTDTQYF. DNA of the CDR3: TGTGCCCGCAGGGAAGGGGGCGACACAGATACGCAGTATTTT.

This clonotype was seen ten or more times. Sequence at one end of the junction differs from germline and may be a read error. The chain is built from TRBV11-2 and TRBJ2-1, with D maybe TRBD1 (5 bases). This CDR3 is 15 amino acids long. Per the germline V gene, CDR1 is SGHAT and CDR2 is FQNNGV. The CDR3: CAGSSTLGLRGEQFF. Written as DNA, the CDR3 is TGTGCCGGCAGCTCCACCCTGGGGCTCCGTGGTGAGCAGTTCTTC.

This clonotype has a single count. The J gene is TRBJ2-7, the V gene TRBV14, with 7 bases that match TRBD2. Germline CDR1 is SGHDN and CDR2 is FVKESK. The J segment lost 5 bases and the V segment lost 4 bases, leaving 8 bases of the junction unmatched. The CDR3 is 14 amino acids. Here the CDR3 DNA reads TGTGCCAGCAGCCGCGGGACTACAAGGGACGAGCAGTACTTC. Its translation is CASSRGTTRDEQYF.

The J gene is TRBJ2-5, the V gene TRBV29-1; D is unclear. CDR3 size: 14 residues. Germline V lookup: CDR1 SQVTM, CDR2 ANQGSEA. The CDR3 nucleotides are TGCAGTGGTGCTACTGACACGGCCCAAGAGACCCAGTACTTC. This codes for CSGATDTAQETQYF.

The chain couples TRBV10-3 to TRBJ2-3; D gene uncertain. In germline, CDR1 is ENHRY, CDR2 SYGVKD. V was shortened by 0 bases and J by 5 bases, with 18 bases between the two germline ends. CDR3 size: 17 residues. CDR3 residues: CAISESASADLRDTQYF. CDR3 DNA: TGTGCCATCAGTGAGTCGGCCAGCGCCGATCTCAGAGATACGCAGTATTTT.

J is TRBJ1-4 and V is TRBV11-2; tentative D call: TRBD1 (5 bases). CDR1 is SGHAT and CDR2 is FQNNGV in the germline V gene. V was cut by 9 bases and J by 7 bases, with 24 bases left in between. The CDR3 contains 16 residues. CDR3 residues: CARSDRQTYGIEKLFF. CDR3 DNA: TGTGCCAGAAGCGATAGACAGACGTATGGAATTGAAAAACTGTTTTTT.

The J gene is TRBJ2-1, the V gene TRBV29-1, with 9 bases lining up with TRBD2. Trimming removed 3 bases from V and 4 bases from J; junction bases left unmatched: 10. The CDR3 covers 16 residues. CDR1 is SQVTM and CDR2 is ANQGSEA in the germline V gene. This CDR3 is CSVEGLAGDVYNEQFF. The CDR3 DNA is TGCAGCGTTGAGGGGTTAGCGGGAGATGTGTACAATGAGCAGTTCTTC.

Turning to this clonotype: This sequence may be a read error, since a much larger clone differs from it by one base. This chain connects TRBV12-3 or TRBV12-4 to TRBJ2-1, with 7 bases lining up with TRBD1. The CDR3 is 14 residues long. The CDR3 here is CVSKGASSYNEQFF. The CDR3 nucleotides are TGTGTCAGTAAGGGGGCCAGCTCCTACAATGAGCAGTTCTTC.

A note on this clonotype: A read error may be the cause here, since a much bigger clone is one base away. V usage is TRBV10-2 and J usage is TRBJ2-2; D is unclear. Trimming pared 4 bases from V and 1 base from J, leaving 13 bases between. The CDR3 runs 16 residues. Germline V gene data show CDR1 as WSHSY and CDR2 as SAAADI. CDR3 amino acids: CASSGPVTRNTGELFF. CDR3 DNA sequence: TGCGCCAGCAGTGGTCCCGTGACAAGGAACACCGGGGAGCTGTTTTTT.

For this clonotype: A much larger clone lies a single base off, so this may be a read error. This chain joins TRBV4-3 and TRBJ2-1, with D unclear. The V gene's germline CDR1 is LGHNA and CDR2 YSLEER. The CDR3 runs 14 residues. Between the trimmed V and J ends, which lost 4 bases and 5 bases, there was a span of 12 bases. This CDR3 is CASSLAGRNNEQFF. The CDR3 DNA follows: TGCGCCAGCAGCCTCGCCGGCCGGAACAATGAGCAGTTCTTC.

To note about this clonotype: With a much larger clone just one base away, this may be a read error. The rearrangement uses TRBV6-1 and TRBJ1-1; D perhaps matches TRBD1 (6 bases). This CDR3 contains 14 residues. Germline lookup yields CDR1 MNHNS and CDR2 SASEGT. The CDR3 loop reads CASSGEGGSTETFF. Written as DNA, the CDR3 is TGTGCCAGCAGTGGGGAGGGGGGAAGTACTGAAACTTTCTTT.

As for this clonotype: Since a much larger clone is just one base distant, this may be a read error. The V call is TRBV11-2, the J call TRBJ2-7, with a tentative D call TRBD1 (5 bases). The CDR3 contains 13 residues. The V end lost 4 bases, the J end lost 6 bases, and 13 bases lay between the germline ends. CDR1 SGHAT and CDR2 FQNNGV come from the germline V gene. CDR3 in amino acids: CASSYKAGLEQYF. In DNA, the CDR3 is TGTGCCAGCAGCTATAAGGCAGGGCTCGAGCAGTACTTC.

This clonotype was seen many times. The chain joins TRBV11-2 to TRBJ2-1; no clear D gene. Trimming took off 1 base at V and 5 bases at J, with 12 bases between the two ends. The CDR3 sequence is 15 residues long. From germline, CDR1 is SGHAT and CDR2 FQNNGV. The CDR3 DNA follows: TGTGCCAGCAGCTTAGTGGTGGGCACGGACAATGAGCAGTTCTTC. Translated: CASSLVVGTDNEQFF.

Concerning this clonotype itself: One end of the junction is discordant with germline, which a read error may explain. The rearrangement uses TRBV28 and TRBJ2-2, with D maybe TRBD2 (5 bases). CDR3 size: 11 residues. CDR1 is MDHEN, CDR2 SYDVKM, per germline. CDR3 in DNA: TGTGCCCGCAGTGTAACCGGGAAGCTGTTTTTT. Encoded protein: CARSVTGKLFF.

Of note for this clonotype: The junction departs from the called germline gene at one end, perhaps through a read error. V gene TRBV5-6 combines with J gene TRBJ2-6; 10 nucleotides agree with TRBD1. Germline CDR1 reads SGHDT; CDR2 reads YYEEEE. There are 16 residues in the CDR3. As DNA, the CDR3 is TGTTCCAGCAGCTCGGACAGGGGGTCTCTGGCCAACGTCCTGACTTTC. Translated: CSSSSDRGSLANVLTF.

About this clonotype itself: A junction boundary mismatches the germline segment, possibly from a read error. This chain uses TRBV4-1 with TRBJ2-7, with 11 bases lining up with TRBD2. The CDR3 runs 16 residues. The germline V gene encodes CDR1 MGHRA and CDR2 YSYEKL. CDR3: CTSSQDPTSGSNEQYF. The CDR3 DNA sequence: TGCACCAGCAGCCAAGATCCAACTAGCGGGAGTAATGAGCAGTACTTC.

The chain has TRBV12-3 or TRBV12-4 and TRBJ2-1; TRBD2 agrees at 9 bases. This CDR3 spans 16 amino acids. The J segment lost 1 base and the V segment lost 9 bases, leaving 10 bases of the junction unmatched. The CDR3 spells CARRRGLAGSYNEQFF. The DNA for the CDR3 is TGTGCCAGAAGAAGGGGGCTAGCGGGGTCCTACAATGAGCAGTTCTTC.

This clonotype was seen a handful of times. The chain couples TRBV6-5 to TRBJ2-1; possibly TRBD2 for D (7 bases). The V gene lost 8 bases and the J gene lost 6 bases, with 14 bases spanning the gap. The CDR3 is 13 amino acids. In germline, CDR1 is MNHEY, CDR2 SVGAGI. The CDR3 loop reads CASLGGRPNEQFF. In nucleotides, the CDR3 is TGTGCCAGCCTGGGGGGGCGCCCCAATGAGCAGTTCTTC.

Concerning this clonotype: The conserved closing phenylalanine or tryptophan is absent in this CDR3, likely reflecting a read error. This CDR3 is CASSLWGNTIYI. CDR3 DNA: TGTGCCAGCAGCTTGTGGGGAAACACCATATATATT. This chain uses TRBV11-2 with TRBJ1-3; D gene ambiguous. V gave up 3 bases and J gave up 4 bases, with 4 bases separating them. This CDR3 comprises 12 residues. CDR1 is SGHAT, CDR2 FQNNGV, per germline.

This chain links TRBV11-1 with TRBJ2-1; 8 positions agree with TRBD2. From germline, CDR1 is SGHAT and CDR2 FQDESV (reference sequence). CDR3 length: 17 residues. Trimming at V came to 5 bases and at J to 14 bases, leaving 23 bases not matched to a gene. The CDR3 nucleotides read TGTGCCAGCAGCCCTTCTAGCGGGTCCATCTCCTACAATGAAAAGTTCTTC. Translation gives CASSPSSGSISYNEKFF.

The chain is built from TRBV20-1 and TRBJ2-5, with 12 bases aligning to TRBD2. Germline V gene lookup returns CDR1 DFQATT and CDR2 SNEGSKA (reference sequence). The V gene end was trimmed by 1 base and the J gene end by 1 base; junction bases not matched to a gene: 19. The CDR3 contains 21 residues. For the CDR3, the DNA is TGCAGTGCTAGAGCGGCAGGGGGGCCCGGGACTAGCGGGTCTATCCAAGAGACCCAGTACTTC. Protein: CSARAAGGPGTSGSIQETQYF.

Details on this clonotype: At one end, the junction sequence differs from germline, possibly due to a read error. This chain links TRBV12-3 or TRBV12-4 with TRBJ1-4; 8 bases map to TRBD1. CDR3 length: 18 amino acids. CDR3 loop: CGSSSTGGGGVEVEKLFF. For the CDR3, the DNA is TGTGGCAGCAGTTCAACAGGGGGAGGTGGCGTCGAGGTTGAAAAACTGTTTTTT.

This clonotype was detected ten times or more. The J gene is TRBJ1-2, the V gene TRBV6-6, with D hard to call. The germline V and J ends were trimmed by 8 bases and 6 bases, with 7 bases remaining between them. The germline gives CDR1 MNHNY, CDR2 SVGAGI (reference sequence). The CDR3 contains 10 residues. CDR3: CASAGDGYTF. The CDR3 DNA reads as TGTGCCAGCGCCGGGGATGGCTACACCTTC.

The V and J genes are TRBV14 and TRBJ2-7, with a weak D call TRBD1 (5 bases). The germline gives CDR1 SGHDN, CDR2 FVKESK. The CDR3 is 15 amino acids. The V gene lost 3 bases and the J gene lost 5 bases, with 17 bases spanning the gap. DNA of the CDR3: TGTGCCAGCAGCCACGTGACAGAGGTGAAGAACGAGCAGTACTTC. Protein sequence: CASSHVTEVKNEQYF.

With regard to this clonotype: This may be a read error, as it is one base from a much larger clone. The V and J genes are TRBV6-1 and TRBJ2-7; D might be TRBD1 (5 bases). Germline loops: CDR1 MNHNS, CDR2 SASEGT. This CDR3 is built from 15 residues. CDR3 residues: CASSEVTGLSYDQYF. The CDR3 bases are TGTGCCAGCAGTGAAGTAACAGGTCTCTCCTACGATCAGTACTTC.

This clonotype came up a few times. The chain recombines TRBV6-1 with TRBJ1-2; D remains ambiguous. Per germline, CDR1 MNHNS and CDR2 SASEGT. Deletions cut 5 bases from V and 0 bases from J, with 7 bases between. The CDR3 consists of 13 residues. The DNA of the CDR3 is TGTGCCAGCAGTTACTCAGCTAACTATGGCTACACCTTC. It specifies CASSYSANYGYTF.

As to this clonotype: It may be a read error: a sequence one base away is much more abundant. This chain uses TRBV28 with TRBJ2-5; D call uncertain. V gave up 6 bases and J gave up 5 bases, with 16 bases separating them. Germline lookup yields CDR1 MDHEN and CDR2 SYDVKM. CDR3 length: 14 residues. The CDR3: CASSLGQELETQYF. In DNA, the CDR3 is TGTGCCAGCAGCCTCGGGCAGGAGCTTGAGACCCAGTACTTC.

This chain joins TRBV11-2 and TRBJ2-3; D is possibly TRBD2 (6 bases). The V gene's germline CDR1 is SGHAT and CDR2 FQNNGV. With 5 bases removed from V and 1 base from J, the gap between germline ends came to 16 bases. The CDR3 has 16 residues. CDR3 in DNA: TGTGCCAGCAGCCGAACTAACGGGAGTGGCACAGATACGCAGTATTTT. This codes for CASSRTNGSGTDTQYF.

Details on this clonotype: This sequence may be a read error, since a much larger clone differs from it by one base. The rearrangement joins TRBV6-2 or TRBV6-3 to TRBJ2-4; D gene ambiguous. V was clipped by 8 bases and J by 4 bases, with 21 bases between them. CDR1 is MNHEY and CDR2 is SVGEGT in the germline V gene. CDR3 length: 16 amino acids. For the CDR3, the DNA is TGTGCCAGCGGCTCGATGGGTGGCGTGAGTAAAAACATTCAGTACTTC. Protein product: CASGSMGGVSKNIQYF.

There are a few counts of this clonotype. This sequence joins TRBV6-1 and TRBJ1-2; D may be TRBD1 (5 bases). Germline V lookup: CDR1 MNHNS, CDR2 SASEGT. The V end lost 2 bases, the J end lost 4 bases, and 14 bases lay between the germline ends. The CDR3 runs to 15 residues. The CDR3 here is CASSERVGVLYGYTF. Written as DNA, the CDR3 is TGTGCCAGCAGTGAAAGGGTGGGGGTGCTCTATGGCTACACCTTC.